These 28 T cell receptor beta chains were all obtained from the same sample, sequenced in a study of blood T cells in healthy people across ages. A second PCR, run for roughly 7 to 11 cycles, used a sample-barcoded 5' primer plus a J-beta primer mix. TCRdb recomputed calls from the 5' RACE reads with MiXCR, one row per CDR3 protein. The repertoire holds roughly 790,000 distinct CDR3 sequences, with about 40% as singletons. Sequencing was done on a sample of blood. Source of these receptors: a woman between 55 and 75 years old in good health.

In its sample, this clonotype was seen a few times. This chain connects TRBV5-1 to TRBJ2-3; TRBD1 or TRBD2 may be the D gene (6 bases each). Deletions cut 1 base from V and 2 bases from J, with 17 bases between. CDR3 size: 17 residues. In germline, CDR1 is SGHRS, CDR2 YFSETQ. The CDR3 DNA sequence: TGCGCCAGCAGCTTGAGGGGGGCGGGTGCCCCCACAGATACGCAGTATTTT. It translates to CASSLRGAGAPTDTQYF.

This chain links TRBV27 with TRBJ1-1, with D perhaps matching TRBD1 (5 bases). CDR3 size: 15 residues. Trimming removed 0 bases at V and 1 base at J, with 9 bases between. Germline V gene sequence: CDR1 MNHEY, CDR2 SMNVEV (reference sequence). The CDR3 spells CASSLSRQGNTEAFF. CDR3 nucleotide sequence: TGTGCCAGCAGTTTATCGCGGCAGGGGAACACTGAAGCTTTCTTT.

The chain employs TRBV20-1 and TRBJ2-3; TRBD2 matches 11 bases. V was clipped by 2 bases and J by 0 bases; unmatched bases: 7. CDR3 length: 17 residues. From germline, CDR1 is DFQATT and CDR2 SNEGSKA (reference sequence). In DNA form, the CDR3 reads TGCAGTGCTAGACTAGCGGGGGGCAGGATTAGCACAGATACGCAGTATTTT. It encodes CSARLAGGRISTDTQYF.

The chain joins TRBV28 to TRBJ2-3, with D possibly matching TRBD2 (6 bases). There are 13 residues in the CDR3. V was clipped by 8 bases and J by 6 bases, with 15 bases between them. Germline loops: CDR1 MDHEN, CDR2 SYDVKM. CDR3 nucleotide sequence: TGTGCCAGCGGGTTTGTTGGGGGGGATACGCAGTATTTT. It translates to CASGFVGGDTQYF.

CDR3 bases: TGTGCCAGCAGCCAAGATGGGACAGCGAACACTGAAGCTTTCTTT. It codes for CASSQDGTANTEAFF. This chain joins TRBV3-1 and TRBJ1-1; 7 bases map to TRBD1. V lost 0 bases, J lost 1 base, and 2 bases stayed unmatched. This CDR3 is built from 15 residues. Per the germline V gene, CDR1 is LGHDT and CDR2 is YNNKEL (reference sequence).

The J gene is TRBJ1-1, the V gene TRBV12-3 or TRBV12-4, with a possible D match to TRBD1 (5 bases). The CDR3 spans 11 residues. Trimming removed 7 bases at V and 11 bases at J, with 14 bases between. CDR3 sequence reads: CASTLGRAAFF. DNA of the CDR3: TGTGCCAGCACCTTGGGCAGGGCCGCTTTCTTT.

V and J are TRBV6-6 and TRBJ2-1; D gene ambiguous. Germline loops: CDR1 MNHNY, CDR2 SVGAGI (reference sequence). V shed 2 bases and J shed 10 bases, with 12 bases lying between them. This CDR3 contains 13 residues. CDR3 bases: TGTGCCAGCAGTTACGCTAGATGGCTAGAGCAGTTCTTC. Its translation is CASSYARWLEQFF.

A remark on this clonotype: At one boundary the junction diverges from the germline segment, which might be a read error. The chain has TRBV5-1 and TRBJ2-1; TRBD2 matches at 12 bases. Per germline, CDR1 SGHRS and CDR2 YFSETQ. The CDR3 extends over 18 amino acids. DNA of the CDR3: TGCGCCAACAGCTTGGGGGAACCTGGACTAGCGGGACCGAATGAGCAGTTCTTC. Its protein product is CANSLGEPGLAGPNEQFF.

CDR3 sequence (DNA): TGTGCCAGCAGCAGCGGACAGGTCTACGAGCAGTACTTC. Translating it yields CASSSGQVYEQYF. This rearrangement joins TRBV25-1 to TRBJ2-7, with TRBD1 matching 7 bases. V was pared by 6 bases and J by 3 bases, with 5 bases of the junction left unmatched. Germline V gene sequence: CDR1 MGHDK, CDR2 SYGVNS. The CDR3 consists of 13 residues.

This clonotype was counted a few times. V and J are TRBV12-3 or TRBV12-4 and TRBJ2-7, with 8 bases aligning to TRBD1. With 5 bases clipped from V and 4 bases from J, the junction kept 13 bases outside the gene matches. The CDR3 totals 16 residues. The CDR3 nucleotides read TGTGCCAGCAGTACTCGGGCCGACAGGGGTGGGTACGAGCAGTACTTC. Its protein product is CASSTRADRGGYEQYF.

The V call is TRBV7-2, the J call TRBJ2-3; 8 bases agree with TRBD2. Germline CDR1 and CDR2: SGHTA and FQGNSA. J gave up 2 bases and V 3 bases, and 4 bases lay outside the gene matches. The CDR3 loop spans 15 amino acids. CDR3 DNA sequence: TGTGCCAGCAGCTTTAGCGGGGCCAACACAGATACGCAGTATTTT. Its translation: CASSFSGANTDTQYF.

This rearrangement joins TRBV11-2 to TRBJ2-1, with 8 bases matching TRBD2. The CDR3 spans 14 residues. Germline-derived CDR1 and CDR2 are SGHAT and FQNNGV. Unmatched junction bases numbered 9, after V lost 5 bases and J lost 9 bases. CDR3 in amino acids: CASSTIAGWFEQFF. The CDR3 DNA is TGTGCCAGCAGCACAATAGCGGGATGGTTTGAGCAGTTCTTC.

This chain uses TRBV5-6 with TRBJ1-2; D might be TRBD1 (6 bases). V lost 4 bases to trimming and J lost 2 bases, with 15 bases between them. Germline loops: CDR1 SGHDT, CDR2 YYEEEE. The CDR3 is 15 residues long. CDR3 sequence: CASSPQQGTNYGYTF. CDR3 nucleotide sequence: TGTGCCAGCAGCCCCCAACAGGGCACAAACTATGGCTACACCTTC.

This chain connects TRBV25-1 to TRBJ2-3; TRBD1 agrees at 9 bases. The CDR3 length is 16 residues. J lost 0 bases, V lost 4 bases, and 5 bases had no gene match. CDR1 is MGHDK, CDR2 SYGVNS, per germline. CDR3 coding DNA: TGTGCCAGCAGTGGCGACGGACAGGGGAGCACAGATACGCAGTATTTT. It codes for CASSGDGQGSTDTQYF.

The J gene is TRBJ1-5, the V gene TRBV2; D ambiguous. The length of the CDR3 is 12 residues. In germline, CDR1 is SNHLY, CDR2 FYNNEI. Trimming took 9 bases from V and 4 from J, leaving 10 bases between them. This CDR3 reads CASGMGNQPQHF. CDR3 nucleotides: TGTGCCAGTGGAATGGGGAATCAGCCCCAGCATTTT.

To note about this clonotype: Being one base from a much bigger clone, this may be a read error. The chain combines TRBV29-1 with TRBJ2-5; D uncertain. V was clipped by 4 bases and J by 1 base, with 10 bases between them. The CDR3 is made up of 13 amino acids. Germline V CDR1 and CDR2: SQVTM, ANQGSEA. CDR3 amino acids: CSVAVGSQETQYF. CDR3 coding DNA: TGCAGCGTTGCAGTGGGCAGCCAAGAGACCCAGTACTTC. Together with reference TRBV29-1 and TRBJ2-5, the CDR3 gives the full variable domain: SAVISQKPSRDICQRGTSLTIQCQVDSQVTMMFWYRQQPGQSLTLIATANQGSEATYESGFVIDKFPISRPNLTFSTLTVSNMSPEDSSIYLCSVAVGSQETQYFGPGTRLLVL.

The chain combines TRBV9 with TRBJ2-1; 7 nucleotides match TRBD1. The CDR3 sequence is 12 residues long. CDR1 and CDR2 (germline): SGDLS, YYNGEE. J was trimmed by 10 bases and V by 3 bases; bases with no gene match: 4. CDR3 sequence (DNA): TGTGCCAGCAGCGCAAACAGGGGAGAGCAGTTCTTC. Translated, it gives CASSANRGEQFF.

The chain uses TRBV12-5 and TRBJ2-1; D unclear. The germline V and J ends were trimmed by 5 bases and 0 bases, with 8 bases remaining between them. This CDR3 has 14 residues. Germline V CDR1 and CDR2: LGHNT, FRNRAP. The CDR3 spells CASGPWDSYNEQFF. CDR3 bases: TGTGCTAGTGGTCCATGGGACTCCTACAATGAGCAGTTCTTC.

The CDR3 nucleotides are TGTGCCAGCAGCCTAACCCTTGGCCCTCGACGTTCGAATTCACCCCTCCACTTT. Protein sequence: CASSLTLGPRRSNSPLHF. The chain carries TRBV7-2 and TRBJ1-6, with unresolved D. The germline CDR1 and CDR2 sequences are SGHTA and FQGNSA. This CDR3 contains 18 residues. Between the trimmed V and J ends, which lost 5 bases and 7 bases, there was a span of 24 bases.

The V call is TRBV3-1, the J call TRBJ2-1; D remains unclear. The V and J ends lost 1 base and 4 bases respectively, with 8 bases between them. CDR3 length: 14 residues. Per the germline V gene, CDR1 is LGHDT and CDR2 is YNNKEL (reference sequence). CDR3 protein: CASSQVGNYNEQFF. CDR3 nucleotide sequence: TGTGCCAGCAGCCAAGTAGGGAATTACAATGAGCAGTTCTTC.

The count of this clonotype is one. This chain joins TRBV23-1 and TRBJ2-7; D gene uncertain. TRBV23-1 is flagged as an ORF with uncertain function. This CDR3 is built from 10 residues. The V end lost 9 bases, the J end lost 2 bases, and 5 bases lay between the germline ends. The CDR3 nucleotides read TGCGCCAGAGACACCTACGAGCAGTACTTC. Translation gives CARDTYEQYF.

J is TRBJ1-1 and V is TRBV28; TRBD1 agrees at 7 bases. This CDR3 is built from 15 residues. V lost 2 bases and J lost 7; bases outside the gene matches: 10. The germline gives CDR1 MDHEN, CDR2 SYDVKM. CDR3: CASSLLRQGLGEAFF. The CDR3 nucleotides are TGTGCCAGCAGTTTACTGCGACAGGGATTAGGTGAAGCTTTCTTT.

This clonotype was counted between two and nine times. The chain employs TRBV5-1 and TRBJ2-3; D tentatively reads TRBD1 or TRBD2 (5 bases each). CDR1 and CDR2 (germline): SGHRS, YFSETQ. CDR3 length: 13 amino acids. Trimming took 5 bases from V and 2 from J, leaving 9 bases between them. CDR3 in amino acids: CASRVGDTDTQYF. The CDR3 nucleotides read TGCGCCAGCAGGGTGGGGGACACAGATACGCAGTATTTT.

The chain links TRBV6-1 to TRBJ2-3, with TRBD2 identical over 9 bases. CDR1 is MNHNS, CDR2 SASEGT, per germline. The CDR3 spans 15 residues. Trimming took 6 bases from V and 2 from J; bases not matched to a gene: 6. The CDR3, as DNA: TGTGCCAGCAGCGAGCGGGGGGCAATCACAGATACGCAGTATTTT. Encoded protein: CASSERGAITDTQYF.

A word on this clonotype: The junction differs from germline at one of its ends, possibly a read error. This chain connects TRBV10-3 to TRBJ2-4; D might be TRBD1 (6 bases). With the DNA end fitting TRBJ2-7 better, the J assignment may be wrong. Looked up from germline, CDR1 is ENHRY and CDR2 is SYGVKD. The CDR3 length is 16 residues. The CDR3 loop reads CAISKQQGPLSHEQYF. The CDR3, as DNA: TGTGCCATCAGTAAGCAACAGGGACCCCTCTCCCACGAGCAGTACTTC.

With respect to this clonotype: A read error may produce the germline difference seen at one junction end. J is TRBJ2-1 and V is TRBV24-1; TRBD2 matches 8 bases. The CDR3 runs 15 residues. CDR1 is KGHDR and CDR2 is SFDVKD in the germline V gene. The CDR3 is CATSDRTSPYNEQFF. Here the CDR3 DNA reads TGTGCCACCAGTGACCGGACTAGCCCCTACAATGAGCAGTTTTTC.

This clonotype appeared many times. The chain uses TRBV14 and TRBJ2-5; no clear D gene. The V end lost 2 bases, the J end lost 2 bases, and 18 bases lay between the germline ends. From germline, CDR1 is SGHDN and CDR2 FVKESK. The CDR3 runs to 17 residues. The CDR3: CASSQLLGQQRQETQYF. The CDR3 coding sequence is TGTGCCAGCAGCCAACTCCTCGGTCAACAACGACAAGAGACCCAGTACTTC.

V is TRBV4-1 and J is TRBJ1-1, with 9 bases aligning to TRBD1. The J segment lost 0 bases and the V segment lost 4 bases, leaving 9 bases of the junction unmatched. This CDR3 region has 17 residues. CDR1 is MGHRA, CDR2 YSYEKL, per germline. DNA of the CDR3: TGCGCCAGCAGCCGACTACAGGGGGCGAGTGTGAACACTGAAGCTTTCTTT. Protein sequence: CASSRLQGASVNTEAFF.